Below, 30 T cell receptor beta chains from the same sample are listed, as sequenced in a study of graft-versus-host responses after intestinal transplantation. Clones were sequenced by immunoSEQ multiplex PCR, and TCRdb holds only the in-frame ones, with some missing. The profile shows 130,000 to 150,000 clones, roughly 91% of them singletons. No antigen is known for these receptors. Sequencing was performed on unstimulated CD4+ T cells sorted from spleen or lymph node cells, taken before intestinal transplant. All receptors come from a human donor who received an intestinal transplant.

The CDR3 sequence: CASSPSVNEQFF. CDR3 nucleotides: TGCGCCAGCAGCCCAAGTGTCAATGAGCAGTTCTTC. The genes are TRBV5-1 and TRBJ2-1; D unresolved. The CDR3 extends over 12 amino acids. Looked up from germline, CDR1 is SGHRS and CDR2 is YFSETQ. Trimming stripped 4 bases from V and 6 bases from J, with 8 bases between. The whole variable domain, filled in from reference TRBV5-1 and TRBJ2-1, reads KAGVTQTPRYLIKTRGQQVTLSCSPISGHRSVSWYQQTPGQGLQFLFEYFSETQRNKGNFPGRFSGRQFSNSRSEMNVSTLELGDSALYLCASSPSVNEQFFGPGTRLTVL.

V usage is TRBV4-2 and J usage is TRBJ2-7; 7 positions match TRBD1. V trimming: 3 bases; J trimming: 0 bases; junction bases outside the gene matches: 5. The V gene's germline CDR1 is LGHNA and CDR2 YNFKEQ. The CDR3 covers 15 residues. CDR3 bases: TGTGCCAGCAGCCATCAGGGACAGAGCTCCTACGAGCAGTACTTC. This gives the protein CASSHQGQSSYEQYF.

This clone was found a few times. The rearrangement joins TRBV4-3 to TRBJ1-3; D is uncertain. The CDR3 loop spans 20 amino acids. CDR1 is LGHNA and CDR2 is YSLEER in the germline V gene. With 4 bases removed from V and 0 bases from J, the gap between germline ends came to 25 bases. CDR3 DNA: TGCGCCAGCAGCCCCCTTCGACGCCAGGACCCTACAAGCTCTGGAAACACCATATATTTT. Translated, it gives CASSPLRRQDPTSSGNTIYF.

This clone was observed a handful of times. J is TRBJ1-1 and V is TRBV19; D perhaps matches TRBD1 (6 bases). Trimming shortened V by 7 bases and J by 0 bases, and 12 bases separated the two germline ends. The CDR3 covers 14 residues. Germline values: CDR1 LNHDA, CDR2 SQIVND (reference sequence). This CDR3 is CASMLDRLNTEAFF. CDR3 nucleotide sequence: TGTGCCAGTATGCTTGACAGGCTGAACACTGAAGCTTTCTTT. Together with reference TRBV19 and TRBJ1-1, the CDR3 gives the full variable domain: DGGITQSPKYLFRKEGQNVTLSCEQNLNHDAMYWYRQDPGQGLRLIYYSQIVNDFQKGDIAEGYSVSREKKESFPLTVTSAQKNPTAFYLCASMLDRLNTEAFFGQGTRLTVV.

A few counts support this clone. CDR3 residues: CASSPRGQGIVQETQYF. CDR3 DNA sequence: TGCGCCAGCAGCCCGAGGGGACAGGGTATCGTCCAAGAGACCCAGTACTTC. This chain connects TRBV5-1 to TRBJ2-5; 9 nucleotides match TRBD1. The germline V gene has CDR1 SGHRS and CDR2 YFSETQ. The CDR3 runs 17 residues. The V segment lost 4 bases and the J segment 1 base; nucleotides outside the gene matches: 11.

The J gene is TRBJ2-1, the V gene TRBV5-4; 9 nucleotides align to TRBD1. V shed 4 bases and J 4 bases; nucleotides not matched to a gene: 6. The CDR3 length is 15 residues. Germline V CDR1 and CDR2: SGHNT, YYREEE (reference sequence). CDR3 sequence (DNA): TGTGCCAGCAGCCCCACGGGACAGGGTTACAATGAGCAGTTCTTC. The encoded protein is CASSPTGQGYNEQFF.

The chain carries TRBV19 and TRBJ1-5; perhaps TRBD1 as D (5 bases). Germline V gene lookup returns CDR1 LNHDA and CDR2 SQIVND (reference sequence). The CDR3 spans 13 residues. The V end was cut by 6 bases, the J end by 6 bases, with 12 bases between. The CDR3 DNA sequence: TGTGCCAGTAGGAGGGACGGGGGTCAGCCCCAGCATTTT. It encodes CASRRDGGQPQHF.

This clone is a singleton in its sample. V gene TRBV19 combines with J gene TRBJ2-3, with 11 bases that match TRBD2. The CDR3 runs to 16 residues. Looked up from germline, CDR1 is LNHDA and CDR2 is SQIVND (reference sequence). V trimming: 5 bases; J trimming: 6 bases; junction bases outside the gene matches: 10. DNA of the CDR3: TGTGCCAGTAGTCCTTGGACTAGCGGGTTTCTGGATACGCAGTATTTT. This codes for CASSPWTSGFLDTQYF.

The CDR3 DNA is TGTGCCAGCAGCTGGGACAGCTCCTACGAGCAGTACTTC. It codes for CASSWDSSYEQYF. This chain links TRBV2 with TRBJ2-7; 7 nucleotides agree with TRBD1. V shed 6 bases and J 0 bases; nucleotides not matched to a gene: 2. This CDR3 has 13 amino acids. CDR1 and CDR2 (germline): SNHLY, FYNNEI.

The sample holds one count of this clone. The genes are TRBV5-1 and TRBJ1-1; D unclear. The CDR3 loop spans 13 amino acids. Germline CDR1 and CDR2: SGHRS and YFSETQ. The V gene lost 0 bases and the J gene lost 3 bases, with 6 bases spanning the gap. This CDR3 reads CASSLEVDTEAFF. CDR3 nucleotide sequence: TGCGCCAGCAGCTTGGAGGTGGACACTGAAGCTTTCTTT.

The V gene is TRBV28, the J gene TRBJ2-5, with TRBD2 identical over 10 bases. Near its end, the DNA agrees better with TRBJ2-7, so the J call may be wrong. Germline assignment: CDR1 MDHEN and CDR2 SYDVKM. The CDR3 is made up of 15 amino acids. CDR3 in amino acids: CASSPPSGSGYEQYF. In DNA, the CDR3 is TGTGCCAGCAGTCCCCCTAGCGGGAGTGGATACGAGCAGTACTTC.

The V gene is TRBV19, the J gene TRBJ2-3, with 8 bases lining up with TRBD2. The germline V gene has CDR1 LNHDA and CDR2 SQIVND (reference sequence). The CDR3 runs to 14 residues. V trimming: 6 bases; J trimming: 0 bases; junction bases outside the gene matches: 2. CDR3 sequence: CASRTSASTDTQYF. The CDR3 DNA reads as TGTGCCAGTAGGACTAGCGCTAGCACAGATACGCAGTATTTT.

The rearrangement uses TRBV5-5 and TRBJ2-7, with D perhaps TRBD1 (5 bases). V dropped 0 bases and J dropped 5 bases, with 18 bases sitting between them. In germline, CDR1 is SGHKS, CDR2 YYEKEE (reference sequence). The CDR3 is made up of 16 amino acids. CDR3 sequence: CASSLAWGLTPNEQYF. The CDR3 bases are TGTGCCAGCAGCTTGGCTTGGGGCCTGACCCCCAACGAGCAGTACTTC. Drawing the rest from reference TRBV5-5 and TRBJ2-7, the complete variable domain is DAGVTQSPTHLIKTRGQQVTLRCSPISGHKSVSWYQQVLGQGPQFIFQYYEKEERGRGNFPDRFSARQFPNYSSELNVNALLLGDSALYLCASSLAWGLTPNEQYFGPGTRLTVT.

The gene calls are TRBV7-9 and TRBJ2-3; D is ambiguous. This CDR3 comprises 13 residues. Germline V gene sequence: CDR1 SEHNR, CDR2 FQNEAQ (reference sequence). V was shortened by 2 bases and J by 3 bases, with 6 bases between the two germline ends. The CDR3 region is CASSLRETDTQYF. DNA of the CDR3: TGTGCCAGCAGCTTACGCGAAACAGATACGCAGTATTTT.

The chain recombines TRBV18 with TRBJ2-5; D call uncertain. The CDR3 covers 14 residues. Germline lookup yields CDR1 KGHSH and CDR2 LQKENI. Trimming shortened V by 6 bases and J by 1 base, and 12 bases separated the two germline ends. The CDR3 protein is CASSPSGLQETQYF. The DNA of the CDR3 is TGTGCCAGCTCCCCAAGTGGGCTCCAAGAGACCCAGTACTTC.

The sample holds one count of this clone. The chain couples TRBV30 to TRBJ2-7, with 7 bases identical to TRBD2. CDR1 and CDR2 from the germline V gene are GTSNPN and SVGIG (reference sequence). This CDR3 has 15 amino acids. The ends lost 4 bases at V and 9 bases at J; junction bases unmatched: 18. Here the CDR3 reads CAWIPREGLDPGQYF. The DNA for the CDR3 is TGTGCCTGGATCCCGAGGGAGGGGTTAGACCCGGGGCAGTACTTC.

The chain has TRBV29-1 and TRBJ1-1; possible D gene TRBD1, 5 bases. Trimming cost V 6 bases and J 0 bases, with 11 bases left between them. This CDR3 spans 13 amino acids. Germline V gene data show CDR1 as SQVTM and CDR2 as ANQGSEA. CDR3 DNA sequence: TGCAGCGTGACGACAGCCCTGAACACTGAAGCTTTCTTT. It specifies CSVTTALNTEAFF.

CDR3 coding DNA: TGTGCCTGGAGTAGAATGACAGGGAACACTGAAGCTTTCTTT. Translation: CAWSRMTGNTEAFF. The rearrangement links TRBV30 to TRBJ1-1; D perhaps matches TRBD1 (6 bases). Deletions cut 2 bases from V and 1 base from J, with 11 bases between. The germline V gene encodes CDR1 GTSNPN and CDR2 SVGIG (reference sequence). The CDR3 consists of 14 residues.

CDR3 in amino acids: CASSARDRPYEQYF. The CDR3, as DNA: TGTGCCAGCAGTGCCCGGGACAGGCCCTACGAGCAGTACTTC. The chain couples TRBV6-1 to TRBJ2-7, with 8 positions matching TRBD1. The ends lost 4 bases at V and 2 bases at J; junction bases unmatched: 4. The length of the CDR3 is 14 residues. Germline V gives CDR1 MNHNS, CDR2 SASEGT.

The chain uses TRBV5-1 and TRBJ2-1; tentatively, D is TRBD2 (5 bases). This CDR3 contains 15 residues. Germline values: CDR1 SGHRS, CDR2 YFSETQ. V was shortened by 3 bases and J by 0 bases, with 10 bases between the two germline ends. CDR3 sequence (DNA): TGCGCCAGCAGCTGGCGGGTATCCTCCTACAATGAGCAGTTCTTC. Its protein product is CASSWRVSSYNEQFF.

The V and J genes are TRBV4-3 and TRBJ1-3; D not certain. Germline V gene lookup returns CDR1 LGHNA and CDR2 YSLEER. V was pared by 3 bases and J by 1 base, with 7 bases between. The CDR3 is made up of 14 amino acids. CDR3: CASSHGRSGNTIYF. The CDR3, as DNA: TGCGCCAGCAGCCACGGACGGTCTGGAAACACCATATATTTT.

The chain is built from TRBV12-5 and TRBJ2-2; D ambiguous. The CDR3 has 12 amino acids. The germline CDR1 and CDR2 sequences are LGHNT and FRNRAP. Trimming left V 6 bases short and J 8 bases short, with 10 bases between. Here the CDR3 reads CASGPPSGELFF. Here the CDR3 DNA reads TGTGCTAGTGGACCTCCGTCGGGGGAGCTGTTTTTT.

The chain couples TRBV5-6 to TRBJ2-5, with a weak D call TRBD2 (5 bases). Germline V lookup: CDR1 SGHDT, CDR2 YYEEEE. The CDR3 runs 15 residues. V was clipped by 2 bases and J by 5 bases, with 16 bases between them. The CDR3 nucleotides read TGTGCCAGCAGCTTTTCGATGCGGGTGACGGAGACCCAGTACTTC. It codes for CASSFSMRVTETQYF.

The chain is built from TRBV7-8 and TRBJ2-1; D tentatively reads TRBD1 or TRBD2 (5 bases each). The germline V and J ends were trimmed by 4 bases and 5 bases, with 12 bases remaining between them. CDR1 and CDR2 (germline): SGHVS, FQNEAQ. This CDR3 comprises 14 residues. The CDR3 loop is CASSSGPSHNEQFF. DNA of the CDR3: TGTGCCAGCAGCTCGGGACCATCGCACAATGAGCAGTTCTTC.

The gene calls are TRBV11-2 and TRBJ2-7, with D possibly matching TRBD1 (5 bases). The V gene lost 3 bases and the J gene lost 2 bases, with 17 bases spanning the gap. The length of the CDR3 is 16 residues. Germline V CDR1 and CDR2: SGHAT, FQNNGV. Here the CDR3 reads CASSFTVIGRAYEQYF. The CDR3 region has the DNA TGTGCCAGCAGCTTCACCGTGATTGGCAGGGCCTACGAGCAGTACTTC.

V usage is TRBV4-2 and J usage is TRBJ2-3; D ambiguous. CDR3 length: 17 amino acids. Germline loops: CDR1 LGHNA, CDR2 YNFKEQ. Trimming took off 1 base at V and 2 bases at J, with 16 bases between the two ends. CDR3 coding DNA: TGTGCCAGCAGCCAAGGGAGCGCCGAGCACGACACAGATACGCAGTATTTT. This gives the protein CASSQGSAEHDTDTQYF.

V usage is TRBV4-3 and J usage is TRBJ2-1, with 7 bases matching TRBD2. V lost 0 bases to trimming and J lost 5 bases; unmatched junction nucleotides: 7. Germline-derived CDR1 and CDR2 are LGHNA and YSLEER. This CDR3 has 16 amino acids. The CDR3 region is CASSQERLADHNEQFF. The DNA for the CDR3 is TGCGCCAGCAGCCAAGAGAGACTAGCAGACCACAATGAGCAGTTCTTC.

The chain joins TRBV5-1 to TRBJ1-1; 9 bases line up with TRBD1. The V gene end was trimmed by 3 bases and the J gene end by 1 base; junction bases not matched to a gene: 1. From germline, CDR1 is SGHRS and CDR2 YFSETQ. The CDR3 extends over 14 amino acids. The CDR3 is CASSSDRGNTEAFF. The CDR3, as DNA: TGCGCCAGCAGCTCGGACAGGGGGAACACTGAAGCTTTCTTT.

The chain couples TRBV6-6 to TRBJ2-1, with 8 nucleotides matching TRBD2. The germline V gene has CDR1 MNHNY and CDR2 SVGAGI (reference sequence). The CDR3 totals 14 residues. Trimming at V came to 7 bases and at J to 6 bases, leaving 8 bases not matched to a gene. CDR3 in DNA: TGTGCCAGCAACGGGGGACTAGAGGGCAATGAGCAGTTCTTC. Protein: CASNGGLEGNEQFF.

This clone has just a few counts. CDR3 sequence: CASSIGGFGTYEQYF. CDR3 sequence (DNA): TGTGCCAGTAGTATAGGGGGATTCGGGACCTACGAGCAGTACTTC. The V call is TRBV19, the J call TRBJ2-7; tentatively, D is TRBD2 (5 bases). The CDR3 covers 15 residues. Per germline, CDR1 LNHDA and CDR2 SQIVND (reference sequence). Trimming took off 1 base at V and 2 bases at J, with 12 bases between the two ends.